These T cell receptor beta chains were read from a single sample in a study of T-cell reconstitution after alpha-beta-depleted transplantation in children. One entry per CDR3 protein, called by TCRdb with MiXCR from the PCR reads. The sample shows roughly 670,000 distinct CDR3 sequences, around 13% of them seen only once. The material sequenced was PBMCs, taken before TCRalphabeta/CD19-depleted stem cell transplant. The receptors stem from a girl aged 2-10 years with congenital amegakaryocytic thrombocytopenia, due to receive a stem cell transplant. CDR3s include the opening cysteine and the closing phenylalanine or tryptophan. D genes are given only for firm matches. Clone size is given for some rows only: seen once, a few or many times, or a class if the clone is expanded.

J | D | V | size | DNA | CDR3
TRBJ2-7 | . | TRBV5-1 | . | TGCGCCAGCAGCTTGGCTGACGGATACTACGAGCAGTACTTC | CASSLADGYYEQYF
TRBJ1-1 | . | TRBV10-3 | . | TGTGCCATCGGGGCCACCAACACTGAAGCTTTGTTT | CAIGATNTEALF
TRBJ1-1 | TRBD1 | TRBV23-1 | . | TGCGCCAGCTCCCCGGACAGGCCGAGGGTTGAAGCTTTCTTT | CASSPDRPRVEAFF
TRBJ1-4 | . | TRBV12-3/TRBV12-4 | many | TGTGCCAGCAGTTACAGAGATCCTAATGAAAAACTGTTTTTT | CASSYRDPNEKLFF
TRBJ2-5 | . | TRBV12-3/TRBV12-4 | . | TGTGCCAGTTCCCCCCCCTCGGGGACCCAGTACTTC | CASSPPSGTQYF
TRBJ2-1 | . | TRBV13 | . | TGTGCCAGCAGGGCTAGGGGGGGGAGCGACAATGAGCAGTTCTTC | CASRARGGSDNEQFF
TRBJ2-2 | . | TRBV4-2 | many | TGTGCCAGCAGCCAGACGCTGCCCCGAAACACCGGGGAGCTGTTTTTT | CASSQTLPRNTGELFF
TRBJ2-7 | TRBD1 | TRBV27 | . | TGTGCCAGCAGCAACTACCCGGGACAGGGGGCCTACGAGCAGTACTTC | CASSNYPGQGAYEQYF
TRBJ2-1 | TRBD1 | TRBV28 | many | TGTGCCAGCAGTCCGTGGGACAGGAGAAATGAGCAGTTCTTC | CASSPWDRRNEQFF
TRBJ2-5 | TRBD1 | TRBV10-3 | many | TGTGCCATCAGTGGGGACAGGGAGTCCAGGCAGACCCAGTACTTC | CAISGDRESRQTQYF
TRBJ2-4 | . | TRBV12-3/TRBV12-4 | . | TGTGCCAGCAGTCCTCCCGGGACATTGTCCAAAAACATTCAGTACTTC | CASSPPGTLSKNIQYF
TRBJ2-1 | TRBD2 | TRBV20-1 | many | TGCAGTGCTAGAGATGTGGGTTTCCGGGAGGGAGACAATGAGCAGTTCTTC | CSARDVGFREGDNEQFF
TRBJ2-1 | TRBD2 | TRBV7-2 | few | TGTGCCTCCGGGGGGGGGACCTACAATGAGCAGTTCTTC | CASGGGTYNEQFF
TRBJ2-1 | TRBD2 | TRBV27 | once | TGTGCCAGCCACCTAGGGAGGGCGGGGAATGAGCAGTTCTTC | CASHLGRAGNEQFF
TRBJ1-1 | . | TRBV5-1 | few | TGCGCCAGCAGCTTGGTGGACTTCGACACTGAAGCTTTCTTT | CASSLVDFDTEAFF
TRBJ2-4 | TRBD1 | TRBV3-1 | . | TGTGCCAGCAGCCCGACAGGGGGCGGGAAAAACATTCAGTACTTC | CASSPTGGGKNIQYF
TRBJ1-1 | . | TRBV6-2/TRBV6-3 | . | TGTGCCAGCAGCCGCAACAATGAAGCTTTCTTT | CASSRNNEAFF
TRBJ2-7 | TRBD2 | TRBV5-1 | many | TGCGCCAGCAGTTCGAGTCCGGGACTAGCGGAAGCCTACGAGCAGTACTTC | CASSSSPGLAEAYEQYF
TRBJ2-1 | . | TRBV20-1 | many | TGCAGTGCAAAAAGATTGGATGAGCAGTTCTTC | CSAKRLDEQFF
TRBJ1-6 | . | TRBV5-1 | many | TGCGCCAGCAGCTTGGCCGGGATCCGCTATAATTCACCCCTCCACTTT | CASSLAGIRYNSPLHF
TRBJ2-1 | . | TRBV7-7 | . | TGTGCCAGCAGCCCGCGGGCCCCTAGCAACCTTTACAATGAGCAGTTCTTC | CASSPRAPSNLYNEQFF
TRBJ1-1 | TRBD1 | TRBV7-3 | few | TGTGCCAGCAGCTTGGACAGGGTGAGCACTGAAGCTTTCTTT | CASSLDRVSTEAFF
TRBJ2-6 | . | TRBV28 | few | TGTGCCAGCAGAGAAAGGGGTCCCAGGGCCAACGTCCTGACTTTC | CASRERGPRANVLTF
TRBJ2-1 | TRBD2 | TRBV3-1 | . | TGTGCCAGCAGCTTGACCCCGGGACTAGCATCCGTCAATGAGCAGTTCTTC | CASSLTPGLASVNEQFF
TRBJ2-1 | . | TRBV20-1 | few | TGCAGTGCTAGAGATATAGCAACCTACAATGAGCAGTTCTTC | CSARDIATYNEQFF
TRBJ2-7 | . | TRBV29-1 | few | TGCAGCGTTGAAAGGGGGGCCGGGCAGTACTTC | CSVERGAGQYF
TRBJ2-7 | . | TRBV29-1 | many | TGCAGTGCCTCGGGTAACGAGCAGTACTTC | CSASGNEQYF
TRBJ1-6 | . | TRBV7-9 | . | TGTGCCAGCAGCTCCAACAGCGTAGGGGCCTATAATTCACCCCTCCACTTC | CASSSNSVGAYNSPLHF
TRBJ2-1 | TRBD2 | TRBV15 | . | TGTGCCACCAGCAGACTAGCGGGATTCCAGATTCAAAATGAGCAGTTCTTC | CATSRLAGFQIQNEQFF
TRBJ1-6 | . | TRBV7-6 | many | TGTGCCAGCAGTCAATGGGGGGGTGTGGATTCACCCCTCCACTTT | CASSQWGGVDSPLHF
TRBJ1-1 | . | TRBV30 | many | TGTGCCTGGTACAGGGAAGGCACTGAAGCTTTCTTT | CAWYREGTEAFF
TRBJ2-1 | TRBD1 | TRBV20-1 | many | TGCAGTGCTAGAGAGGCACACAGGGGGCTGCAAAATGAGCAGTTCTTC | CSAREAHRGLQNEQFF
TRBJ2-1 | . | TRBV27 | . | TGTGCCAGCAGTTTAAGTTCCAGAGGGGCCAATGAGCAGTTCTTC | CASSLSSRGANEQFF
TRBJ2-1 | . | TRBV5-1 | many | TGCGCCAGCAGCTTGGTTACCGGACAGAATCTTTACAATGAGCAGTTCTTC | CASSLVTGQNLYNEQFF
TRBJ2-2 | TRBD1 | TRBV30 | few | TGTGCCTGGAGTTCGGAGACAGGGGGGCCCGGGGAGCTGTTTTTT | CAWSSETGGPGELFF
TRBJ1-2 | . | TRBV12-3/TRBV12-4 | many | TGTGCCAGCAGTTTAGCGTTGGGCAATGACTATGGCTACACCTTC | CASSLALGNDYGYTF
TRBJ2-3 | TRBD2 | TRBV7-8 | . | TGTGCCATCCTCTGGAGGCGGGAGGGGCGAGCGCAGTATTTT | CAILWRREGRAQYF
TRBJ2-1 | TRBD2 | TRBV4-1 | few | TGCGCCAGCAGCCAAGCTGGAAGGGGGTCTAGCGGGAAAAATGAGCAGTTCTTC | CASSQAGRGSSGKNEQFF
TRBJ2-3 | . | TRBV28 | . | TGTGCCAGCAGAAACCCGGACCAGAGGTCGATTGCTACAGATACGCAGTATTTT | CASRNPDQRSIATDTQYF
TRBJ2-7 | . | TRBV10-3 | . | TGTGCCATCAGTGATGGGGACCCCTACGAGCAGTACTTC | CAISDGDPYEQYF
TRBJ2-7 | . | TRBV11-2 | . | TGTGCCAGCAGCCCCCGGACGGTAACCTACGAGCAGTACTTC | CASSPRTVTYEQYF
TRBJ1-1 | TRBD1 | TRBV10-3 | many | TGTGCCATCAGCAAGGGACAGGGGAACACTGAAGCTTTCTTT | CAISKGQGNTEAFF
TRBJ1-2 | . | TRBV12-3/TRBV12-4 | . | TGTGCCAGCAACCACAGCCCAGACACTAACTATGGCTACACCTTC | CASNHSPDTNYGYTF
TRBJ2-1 | TRBD2 | TRBV7-8 | many | TGTGCCAGCAGCTTAGCGCGGGAGCGAATTAGTGAGCAGTTCTTC | CASSLARERISEQFF
TRBJ2-1 | . | TRBV28 | many | TGTGCCAGCAGTTTAGTTATTCGGCGGTACAATGAGCAGTTCTTC | CASSLVIRRYNEQFF
TRBJ2-3 | . | TRBV7-6 | . | TGTGCCAGCAGCTTAGCGGGGCGGGGTTACACAGATACGCAGTATTTT | CASSLAGRGYTDTQYF
TRBJ2-3 | . | TRBV5-1 | few | TGCGCCAGCAGATTGAGGTCACCTAGCACAGATACGCAGTATTTT | CASRLRSPSTDTQYF
TRBJ2-1 | TRBD1 | TRBV2 | . | TGTGCCCAGGGGGAAGGCCTCAATGAGCAGTTCTTC | CAQGEGLNEQFF
TRBJ2-7 | TRBD1 | TRBV20-1 | many | TGCAGCGCTCGGGACAGTACCTACGAGCAGTACTTC | CSARDSTYEQYF
TRBJ2-5 | TRBD2 | TRBV7-6 | many | TGTGCCAGCAGGCCGACTAGCGGGAGTCAGGAGACCCAGTACTTC | CASRPTSGSQETQYF
TRBJ2-7 | . | TRBV29-1 | many | TGCAGCGTTGAACTAGCTGATTCCTACGAGCAGTACTTC | CSVELADSYEQYF
TRBJ1-3 | . | TRBV7-2 | . | TGTGCCAGCAGCGGTGTTCCACCCTCTGGAAACACCATATATTTT | CASSGVPPSGNTIYF
TRBJ1-1 | . | TRBV30 | few | TGTGCCTGGAGTGTCTTTTTGTGGACTGAAGCTTTCTTT | CAWSVFLWTEAFF